Here is one TCR beta chain with its context. The target antigen is unknown. The data were obtained in a study of response to subunit inactivated influenza vaccine. Study observations and caveats: The authors suggested that few new T cells are recruited per seasonal influenza vaccination.

The length of the CDR3 is 15 residues. Trimming stripped 6 bases from V and 4 bases from J, with 18 bases between. TCRdb itself ran the RT-PCR reads through MiXCR, one entry per CDR3 protein. The sample holds a few hundred thousand distinct CDR3 sequences, less than 15% seen once. This chain links TRBV12-3 or TRBV12-4 with TRBJ1-2; D is ambiguous. The TCR was taken from a man aged 50 to 59 who received an inactivated influenza vaccine. The input for sequencing was PBMCs from blood, taken roughly 12 days after vaccination. The CDR3 reads CASSPSGVRGYGYTF. The CDR3 DNA is TGTGCCAGCAGCCCCTCAGGCGTGCGTGGCTATGGCTACACCTTC.